This T cell receptor beta chain originates from a study of blood T cell repertoires in COVID-19. For the study at large: The samples span acute and convalescent COVID-19 from the United States, Italy and Spain. T cells, B-cell-depleted T cells, or PBMCs provided the cDNA or gDNA that served as material.

TCRdb's copy holds only in-frame clones and misses some; the assay was immunoSEQ multiplex PCR. The sample consists of 200,000 or so clones, around 80% of them appearing once. CDR3 size: 15 residues. V lost 5 bases and J 3 bases, leaving 17 bases between the germline ends. Germline CDR1 is GTSNPN and CDR2 is SVGIG (reference sequence). The source of this sequence is a human donor in a cohort sampled during active COVID-19. The V gene is TRBV30, the J gene TRBJ2-1; D might be TRBD1 (5 bases). Sequencing input: peripheral blood. The CDR3 spells CAWAPSGSVYNEQFF. CDR3 DNA: TGTGCCTGGGCCCCGTCAGGGTCGGTCTACAATGAGCAGTTCTTC.